The 2 T cell receptor beta chains given below trace back to one sample, sequenced in a study of cytomegalovirus exposure and HLA in healthy donors (dated by TCRdb to the late 2010s). The method behind the library was the immunoSEQ multiplex PCR assay. A mixture of 60 forward primers for TCR Vbeta segments and 13 reverse primers for TCR Jbeta segments was used in the multiplex PCR. The table was pulled from immuneACCESS by TCRdb, which kept in-frame rearrangements only. Such tables lose some clones; where checked, under half of the loss comes from unresolved V genes, and the rest has no known cause. Across this sample there are about 100,000 clones, with 65% to 90% seen only once. The ten biggest clones cover approximately 3.9% of the sample. The sequencing input was PBMCs. The receptors derive from a woman aged 70-85 years in good health and CMV-seropositive.

The rearrangement uses TRBV30 and TRBJ2-3, with D possibly matching TRBD1 (6 bases). The germline CDR1 and CDR2 sequences are GTSNPN and SVGIG (reference sequence). Trimming took 1 base from V and 4 from J, leaving 9 bases between them. There are 13 residues in the CDR3. The CDR3 here is CAWSGGTPDTQYF. The CDR3 DNA sequence: TGTGCCTGGAGTGGGGGGACACCAGATACGCAGTATTTT.

The chain joins TRBV6-1 to TRBJ2-2; 7 nucleotides agree with TRBD2. The CDR3 contains 18 residues. V dropped 0 bases and J dropped 3; count of bases not matched to a gene: 10. CDR1 MNHNS and CDR2 SASEGT come from the germline V gene. CDR3 in DNA: TGTGCCAGCAGTGAAGCCGGTGGGCTAGCGGAAGACACCGGGGAGCTGTTTTTT. Its translation: CASSEAGGLAEDTGELFF.